This TCR beta chain emerged from a study of CD8+ T cells in alopecia areata. General study points: Unlike in mice, where it was clearer, TCR sharing across patients was less clear, possibly HLA-related. Significant decreases in scalp clonality and expanded CD8+ clones followed tofacitinib treatment.

This clone was found a few times. The antigen is not known. The CDR3 is 12 amino acids. V was clipped by 3 bases and J by 11 bases, with 12 bases between them. Germline assignment: CDR1 SGDLS and CDR2 YYNGEE. The authors extracted RNA and reverse transcribed it into cDNA as the sequencing template. Assay: immunoSEQ multiplex PCR; the TCRdb copy retains only in-frame clones and omits some. The table includes about 94,000 clones, about two thirds detected once. Described treatment: oral pan-JAK inhibitor, 5-10 mg twice daily. Researchers took lesional scalp punch biopsies and peripheral blood from people who were alopecia areata patients.

The source is a human donor with alopecia areata. The specimen comprised CD8+ T cells sorted from blood, sampled at approximately week 45, from a patient treated with tofacitinib. The gene calls are TRBV9 and TRBJ2-1, with a possible D match to TRBD2 (5 bases). The CDR3 nucleotides are TGTGCCAGCAGCGGGTCCCTAGCCCAGCAGTTCTTC. This translates into CASSGSLAQQFF.